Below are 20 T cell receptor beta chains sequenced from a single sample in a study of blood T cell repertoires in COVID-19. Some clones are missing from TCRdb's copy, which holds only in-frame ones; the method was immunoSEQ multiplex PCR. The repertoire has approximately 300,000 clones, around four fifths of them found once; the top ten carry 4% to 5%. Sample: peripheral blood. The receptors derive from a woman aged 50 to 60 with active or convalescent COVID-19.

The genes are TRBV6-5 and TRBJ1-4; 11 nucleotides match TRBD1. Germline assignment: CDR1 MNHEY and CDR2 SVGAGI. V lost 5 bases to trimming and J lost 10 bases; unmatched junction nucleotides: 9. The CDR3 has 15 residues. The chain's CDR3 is CASSPRAGQGGKLFF. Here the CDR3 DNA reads TGTGCCAGCAGTCCCAGGGCGGGACAGGGGGGAAAACTGTTTTTT.

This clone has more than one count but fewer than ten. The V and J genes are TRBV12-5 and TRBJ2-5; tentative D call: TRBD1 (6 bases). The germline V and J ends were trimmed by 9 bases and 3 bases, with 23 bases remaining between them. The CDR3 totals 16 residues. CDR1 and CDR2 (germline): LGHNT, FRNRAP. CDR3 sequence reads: CASAMGTSVPEETQYF. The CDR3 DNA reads TGTGCTAGCGCGATGGGGACATCCGTTCCCGAAGAGACCCAGTACTTC.

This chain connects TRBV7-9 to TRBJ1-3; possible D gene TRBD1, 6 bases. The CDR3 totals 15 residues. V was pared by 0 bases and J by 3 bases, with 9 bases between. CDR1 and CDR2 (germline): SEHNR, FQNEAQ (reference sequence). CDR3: CASSLAAGVGNTIYF. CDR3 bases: TGTGCCAGCAGCTTAGCCGCAGGGGTTGGAAACACCATATATTTT.

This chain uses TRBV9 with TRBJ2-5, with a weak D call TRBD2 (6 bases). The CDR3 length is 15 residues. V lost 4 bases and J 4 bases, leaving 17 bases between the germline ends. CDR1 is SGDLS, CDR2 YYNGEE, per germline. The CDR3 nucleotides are TGTGCCAGCAGCCTCGGGACGCTGGAGGGAGAGACCCAGTACTTC. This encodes CASSLGTLEGETQYF.

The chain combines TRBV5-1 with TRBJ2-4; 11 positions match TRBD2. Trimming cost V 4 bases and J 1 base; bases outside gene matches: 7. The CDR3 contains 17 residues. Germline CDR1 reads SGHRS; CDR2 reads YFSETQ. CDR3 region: CASSGLAGLGAKNIQYF. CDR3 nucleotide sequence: TGCGCCAGCAGCGGACTAGCGGGTCTGGGGGCCAAAAACATTCAGTACTTC.

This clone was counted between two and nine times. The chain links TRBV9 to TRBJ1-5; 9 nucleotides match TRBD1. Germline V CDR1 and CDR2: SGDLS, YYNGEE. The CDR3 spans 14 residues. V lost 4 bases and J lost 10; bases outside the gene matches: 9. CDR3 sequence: CASSKTGTGTPQHF. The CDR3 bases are TGTGCCAGCAGCAAGACCGGGACAGGGACCCCCCAGCATTTT.

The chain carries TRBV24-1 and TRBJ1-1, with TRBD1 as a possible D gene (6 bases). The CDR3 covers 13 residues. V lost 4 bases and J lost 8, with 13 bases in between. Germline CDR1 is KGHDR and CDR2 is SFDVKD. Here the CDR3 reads CATSDYRAEEAFF. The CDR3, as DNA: TGTGCCACCAGTGACTACAGGGCTGAGGAAGCTTTCTTT.

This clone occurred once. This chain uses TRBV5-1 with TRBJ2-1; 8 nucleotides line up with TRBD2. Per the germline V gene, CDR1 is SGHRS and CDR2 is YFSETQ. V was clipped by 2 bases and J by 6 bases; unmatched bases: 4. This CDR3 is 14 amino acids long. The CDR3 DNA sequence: TGCGCCAGCAGCTTCGAAAGCGGGAGCAATGAGCAGTTCTTC. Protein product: CASSFESGSNEQFF.

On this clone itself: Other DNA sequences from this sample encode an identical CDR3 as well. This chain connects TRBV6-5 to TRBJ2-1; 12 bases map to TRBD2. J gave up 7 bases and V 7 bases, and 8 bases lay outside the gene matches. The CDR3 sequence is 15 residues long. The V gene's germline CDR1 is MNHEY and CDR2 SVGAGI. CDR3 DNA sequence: TGTGCCAGCAACCTGCTAGCGGGAGGGCCTAATGAGCAGTTCTTC. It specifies CASNLLAGGPNEQFF.

In DNA, the CDR3 is TGTGCCAGCAGCAAGACAGGGGACTATGGCTACACCTTC. This sequence encodes CASSKTGDYGYTF. The chain joins TRBV7-9 to TRBJ1-2, with 8 bases matching TRBD1. CDR3 size: 13 residues. Per germline, CDR1 SEHNR and CDR2 FQNEAQ (reference sequence). Trimming cost V 5 bases and J 3 bases; bases outside gene matches: 2.

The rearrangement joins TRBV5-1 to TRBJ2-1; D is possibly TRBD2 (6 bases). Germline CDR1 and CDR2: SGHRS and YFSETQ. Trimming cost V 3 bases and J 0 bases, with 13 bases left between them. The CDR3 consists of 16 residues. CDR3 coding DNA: TGCGCCAGCAGCTGGCGGAGCGGGTACTCCTACAATGAGCAGTTCTTC. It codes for CASSWRSGYSYNEQFF.

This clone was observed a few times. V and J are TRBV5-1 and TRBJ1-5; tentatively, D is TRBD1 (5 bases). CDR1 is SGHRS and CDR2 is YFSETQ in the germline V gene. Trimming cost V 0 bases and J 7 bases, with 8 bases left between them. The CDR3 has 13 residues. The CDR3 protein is CASSLVPGQPQHF. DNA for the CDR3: TGCGCCAGCAGCTTGGTCCCAGGGCAGCCCCAGCATTTT.

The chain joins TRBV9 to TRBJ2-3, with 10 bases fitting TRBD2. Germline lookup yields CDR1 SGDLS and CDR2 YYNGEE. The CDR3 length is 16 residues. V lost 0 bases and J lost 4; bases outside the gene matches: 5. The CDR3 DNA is TGTGCCAGCAGCGTAGGAGGACTAGCGGTGTCAGATACGCAGTATTTT. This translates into CASSVGGLAVSDTQYF.

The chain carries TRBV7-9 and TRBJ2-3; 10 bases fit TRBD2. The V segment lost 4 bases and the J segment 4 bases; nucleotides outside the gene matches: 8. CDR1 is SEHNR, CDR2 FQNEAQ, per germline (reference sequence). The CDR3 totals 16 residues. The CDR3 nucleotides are TGTGCCAGCAGCTCCGGGGGGCTAGCGGGAGCAGATACGCAGTATTTT. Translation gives CASSSGGLAGADTQYF.

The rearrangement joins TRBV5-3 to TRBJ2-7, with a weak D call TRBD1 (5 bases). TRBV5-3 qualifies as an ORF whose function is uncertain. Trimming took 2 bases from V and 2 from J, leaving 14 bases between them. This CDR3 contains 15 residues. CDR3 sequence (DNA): TGTGCCAGAAGCTTCTTCAGGAGCAGGGCCTACGAGCAGTACTTC. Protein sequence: CARSFFRSRAYEQYF.

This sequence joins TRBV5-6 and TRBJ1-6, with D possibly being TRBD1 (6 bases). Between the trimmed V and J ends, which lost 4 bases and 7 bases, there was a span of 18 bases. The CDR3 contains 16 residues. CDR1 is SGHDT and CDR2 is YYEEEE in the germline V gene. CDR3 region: CASSAPRQDRNSPLHF. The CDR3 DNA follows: TGTGCCAGCAGCGCCCCCCGACAGGACCGAAATTCACCCCTCCACTTT.

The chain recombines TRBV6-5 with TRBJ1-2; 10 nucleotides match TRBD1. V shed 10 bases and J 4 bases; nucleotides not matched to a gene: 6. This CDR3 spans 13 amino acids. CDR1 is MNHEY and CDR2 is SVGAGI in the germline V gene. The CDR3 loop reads CATRTGGGYGYTF. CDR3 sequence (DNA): TGTGCCACCAGGACAGGGGGAGGCTATGGCTACACCTTC.

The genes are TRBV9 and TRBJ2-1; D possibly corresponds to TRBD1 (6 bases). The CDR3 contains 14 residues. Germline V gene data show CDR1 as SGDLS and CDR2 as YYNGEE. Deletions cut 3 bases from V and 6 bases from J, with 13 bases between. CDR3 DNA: TGTGCCAGCAGCGCCCTTGGACAGATCAATGAGCAGTTCTTC. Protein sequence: CASSALGQINEQFF.

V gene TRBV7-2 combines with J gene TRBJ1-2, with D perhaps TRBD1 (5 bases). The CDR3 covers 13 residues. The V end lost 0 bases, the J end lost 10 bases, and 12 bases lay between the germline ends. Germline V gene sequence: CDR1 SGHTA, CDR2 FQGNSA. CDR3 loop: CASSLAMTDPYTF. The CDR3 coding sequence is TGTGCCAGCAGCTTAGCCATGACAGATCCCTACACCTTC.

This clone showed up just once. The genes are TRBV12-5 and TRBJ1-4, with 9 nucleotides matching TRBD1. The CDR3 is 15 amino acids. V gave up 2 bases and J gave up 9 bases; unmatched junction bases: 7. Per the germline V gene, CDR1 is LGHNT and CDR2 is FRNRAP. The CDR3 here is CASGLTVGQGKKLFF. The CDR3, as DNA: TGTGCTAGTGGTTTGACCGTAGGACAGGGGAAAAAACTGTTTTTT.